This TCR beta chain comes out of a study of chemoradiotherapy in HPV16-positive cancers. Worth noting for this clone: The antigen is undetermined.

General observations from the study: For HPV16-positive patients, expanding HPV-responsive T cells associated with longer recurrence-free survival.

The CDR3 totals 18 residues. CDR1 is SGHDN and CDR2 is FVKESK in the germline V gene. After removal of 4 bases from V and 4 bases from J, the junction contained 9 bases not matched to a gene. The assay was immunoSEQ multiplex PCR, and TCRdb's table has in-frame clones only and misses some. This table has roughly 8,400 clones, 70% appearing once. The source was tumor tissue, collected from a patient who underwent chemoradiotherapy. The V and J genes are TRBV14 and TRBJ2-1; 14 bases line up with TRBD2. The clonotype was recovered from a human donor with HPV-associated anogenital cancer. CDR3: CASSLRLAGGRRYNEQFF. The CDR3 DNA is TGTGCCAGCAGCCTTAGACTAGCGGGGGGGAGAAGGTACAATGAGCAGTTCTTC. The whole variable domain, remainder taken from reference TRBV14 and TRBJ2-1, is EAGVTQFPSHSVIEKGQTVTLRCDPISGHDNLYWYRRVMGKEIKFLLHFVKESKQDESGMPNNRFLAERTGGTYSTLKVQPAELEDSGVYFCASSLRLAGGRRYNEQFFGPGTRLTVL.